This TCR beta chain was recovered during a study of blood T cell repertoires in COVID-19. Overall study: COVID-19 samples, acute and convalescent, were from the United States, Italy and Spain. Sources were T cells, B-cell-depleted T cells, or PBMCs; the material itself was cDNA or gDNA.

The CDR3 length is 13 residues. Germline V gene lookup returns CDR1 SGHDT and CDR2 YYEEEE. With 1 base removed from V and 8 bases from J, the gap between germline ends came to 9 bases. Measured with immunoSEQ multiplex PCR; TCRdb has only the in-frame clones, and not every one. The sample records around 35,000 clones, about 87% being singletons. This clonotype was obtained from a human donor in a cohort sampled during active COVID-19. V gene TRBV5-6 combines with J gene TRBJ1-4, with D possibly matching TRBD1 (5 bases). Sequencing was performed on peripheral blood. The CDR3 DNA is TGTGCCAGCAGCTTGTGGGCAGGGGAAAAACTGTTTTTT. Translating gives CASSLWAGEKLFF. Full variable domain (outside the CDR3, taken from reference TRBV5-6 and TRBJ1-4): DAGVTQSPTHLIKTRGQQVTLRCSPKSGHDTVSWYQQALGQGPQFIFQYYEEEERQRGNFPDRFSGHQFPNYSSELNVNALLLGDSALYLCASSLWAGEKLFFGSGTQLSVL.